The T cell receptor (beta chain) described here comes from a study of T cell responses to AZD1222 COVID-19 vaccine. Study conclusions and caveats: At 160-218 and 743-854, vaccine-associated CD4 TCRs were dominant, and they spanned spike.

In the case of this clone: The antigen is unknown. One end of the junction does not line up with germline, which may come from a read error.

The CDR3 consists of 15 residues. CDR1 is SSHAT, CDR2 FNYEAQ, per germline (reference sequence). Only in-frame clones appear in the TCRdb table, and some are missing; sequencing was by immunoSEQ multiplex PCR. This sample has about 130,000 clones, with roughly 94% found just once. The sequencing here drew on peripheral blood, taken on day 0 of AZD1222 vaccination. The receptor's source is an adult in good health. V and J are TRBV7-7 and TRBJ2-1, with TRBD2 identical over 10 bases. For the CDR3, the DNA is TGTGCTAGCAGTCCTCGCAGTAGCGGGGGGAATGAGCAGTTCTTC. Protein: CASSPRSSGGNEQFF.